These T cell receptor beta chains were read from a single sample in a study of identical twins. TCRdb reanalysed the 5' RACE reads using MiXCR and keeps one entry per CDR3 protein. This table has 470,000 or so distinct CDR3 sequences, 24% appearing once. These data also featured in a second study, about T cells expressing NK-cell markers.

Sequenced input: CD4+ T cells sorted from blood. The receptors here all came from a woman aged 18-29 years in good health. Each CDR3 is given without its conserved first and last residue. The order of the fields is CDR3 length, V gene, clone size, J gene, CDR3 protein. Size is omitted from some rows. Given values are once, few, many or a class for expanded clones.

len: 15; v_gene: TRBV12-3/TRBV12-4; abundance: few; j_gene: TRBJ2-2; CDR3aa: ASSPWGESTNTGELF
len: 12; v_gene: TRBV5-1; abundance: few; j_gene: TRBJ2-7; CDR3aa: ASSLTGGAYEQY
len: 10; v_gene: TRBV20-1; abundance: NA; j_gene: TRBJ2-5; CDR3aa: SAPRTQETQY
len: 15; v_gene: TRBV2; abundance: few; j_gene: TRBJ2-3; CDR3aa: ASRTHRLAGRTDTQY
len: 14; v_gene: TRBV5-1; abundance: few; j_gene: TRBJ2-1; CDR3aa: ASRRTTGTRGNEQF
len: 8; v_gene: TRBV6-1; abundance: few; j_gene: TRBJ1-1; CDR3aa: ASSLTGAF
len: 11; v_gene: TRBV20-1; abundance: few; j_gene: TRBJ2-4; CDR3aa: SATTRAKNIQY
len: 8; v_gene: TRBV2; abundance: NA; j_gene: TRBJ2-7; CDR3aa: ASKNYEQY
len: 13; v_gene: TRBV20-1; abundance: few; j_gene: TRBJ2-6; CDR3aa: SALARSSGANVLT
len: 12; v_gene: TRBV10-3; abundance: NA; j_gene: TRBJ2-1; CDR3aa: AISEGEPYNEQF
len: 13; v_gene: TRBV3-1; abundance: NA; j_gene: TRBJ2-1; CDR3aa: ASSQTVGPYNEQF
len: 14; v_gene: TRBV3-1; abundance: NA; j_gene: TRBJ2-5; CDR3aa: ASSSLAGGPKETQY
len: 12; v_gene: TRBV10-3; abundance: few; j_gene: TRBJ2-7; CDR3aa: AISPGTGESEQY
len: 13; v_gene: TRBV5-6; abundance: few; j_gene: TRBJ2-7; CDR3aa: ASSLFRAFAYEQY
len: 14; v_gene: TRBV3-1; abundance: NA; j_gene: TRBJ1-6; CDR3aa: ASSQGGQGKGSPLH
len: 14; v_gene: TRBV19; abundance: few; j_gene: TRBJ2-3; CDR3aa: ASSIEWVRGTDTQY
len: 19; v_gene: TRBV6-2/TRBV6-3; abundance: few; j_gene: TRBJ2-3; CDR3aa: ASSYSVTAGGPFIMTDTQY
len: 12; v_gene: TRBV20-1; abundance: NA; j_gene: TRBJ2-2; CDR3aa: SASPTSGYGELF
len: 11; v_gene: TRBV20-1; abundance: NA; j_gene: TRBJ2-1; CDR3aa: SAREAAYNEQF
len: 13; v_gene: TRBV11-2; abundance: NA; j_gene: TRBJ2-5; CDR3aa: ASSLMLTAQETQY
len: 11; v_gene: TRBV10-3; abundance: NA; j_gene: TRBJ2-2; CDR3aa: AISRGDTGELF
len: 12; v_gene: TRBV2; abundance: few; j_gene: TRBJ2-3; CDR3aa: ASTVETFTDTQY
len: 14; v_gene: TRBV3-1; abundance: few; j_gene: TRBJ2-3; CDR3aa: ASSQIGGSRVDTQY
len: 12; v_gene: TRBV5-1; abundance: NA; j_gene: TRBJ2-1; CDR3aa: ASSSGQNPNEQF
len: 12; v_gene: TRBV7-9; abundance: NA; j_gene: TRBJ2-7; CDR3aa: ASSSPGTIYEQY
len: 9; v_gene: TRBV7-9; abundance: few; j_gene: TRBJ2-7; CDR3aa: ASTVGYEQY
len: 14; v_gene: TRBV12-3/TRBV12-4; abundance: few; j_gene: TRBJ2-3; CDR3aa: ASSSPASGGADTQY
len: 8; v_gene: TRBV19; abundance: NA; j_gene: TRBJ1-2; CDR3aa: ASSEGRYT
len: 12; v_gene: TRBV29-1; abundance: once; j_gene: TRBJ2-2; CDR3aa: SVGGTSGTGELF
len: 14; v_gene: TRBV5-1; abundance: NA; j_gene: TRBJ2-1; CDR3aa: ASSLVRLADRDEQF
len: 14; v_gene: TRBV9; abundance: NA; j_gene: TRBJ2-7; CDR3aa: ASSVVGLAGGDEQY
len: 8; v_gene: TRBV20-1; abundance: few; j_gene: TRBJ1-2; CDR3aa: SANQGFNT
len: 12; v_gene: TRBV7-2; abundance: NA; j_gene: TRBJ2-7; CDR3aa: ASSFVESSYEQY
len: 12; v_gene: TRBV3-1; abundance: few; j_gene: TRBJ2-7; CDR3aa: ASSQGQGGFQQY
len: 11; v_gene: TRBV20-1; abundance: once; j_gene: TRBJ2-5; CDR3aa: SGWDRVMQTQY
len: 13; v_gene: TRBV19; abundance: NA; j_gene: TRBJ2-1; CDR3aa: ASSQTGTNSGEQF
len: 12; v_gene: TRBV7-9; abundance: NA; j_gene: TRBJ2-7; CDR3aa: ASSLASVNTKQY
len: 12; v_gene: TRBV5-1; abundance: NA; j_gene: TRBJ2-2; CDR3aa: ASYGPSMAGELF
len: 12; v_gene: TRBV3-1; abundance: many; j_gene: TRBJ2-7; CDR3aa: ASSADRVSYEQY
len: 12; v_gene: TRBV7-2; abundance: NA; j_gene: TRBJ2-7; CDR3aa: ASSFDRNSYEQY
len: 16; v_gene: TRBV5-1; abundance: few; j_gene: TRBJ2-3; CDR3aa: ASSLGGGLAPDADTQY
len: 12; v_gene: TRBV12-3/TRBV12-4; abundance: few; j_gene: TRBJ1-1; CDR3aa: ASSLGGPNTEAF
len: 15; v_gene: TRBV29-1; abundance: NA; j_gene: TRBJ2-1; CDR3aa: SVAPGSSGRAGDEQF
len: 14; v_gene: TRBV5-1; abundance: NA; j_gene: TRBJ2-1; CDR3aa: ASSLASVAGANEQF
len: 15; v_gene: TRBV5-1; abundance: NA; j_gene: TRBJ2-7; CDR3aa: ASSLRSGRPSDYEQY
len: 14; v_gene: TRBV6-1; abundance: few; j_gene: TRBJ2-7; CDR3aa: ASTAPQGLWGYEQY
len: 15; v_gene: TRBV3-1; abundance: many; j_gene: TRBJ2-4; CDR3aa: ASSQGLSGRSKNIQY
len: 13; v_gene: TRBV15; abundance: NA; j_gene: TRBJ2-5; CDR3aa: ATSKGRPKEETQY
len: 13; v_gene: TRBV5-1; abundance: NA; j_gene: TRBJ2-7; CDR3aa: ASSLLGRQVYEQY
len: 13; v_gene: TRBV20-1; abundance: few; j_gene: TRBJ2-7; CDR3aa: SASGAGADNYEQY
len: 10; v_gene: TRBV12-3/TRBV12-4; abundance: few; j_gene: TRBJ2-1; CDR3aa: ATGGLVNEQF
len: 11; v_gene: TRBV5-1; abundance: NA; j_gene: TRBJ2-7; CDR3aa: ASSPMAGTWQY
len: 9; v_gene: TRBV20-1; abundance: NA; j_gene: TRBJ2-1; CDR3aa: SARYYNEQF
len: 10; v_gene: TRBV29-1; abundance: many; j_gene: TRBJ2-7; CDR3aa: SVGPQRYEQY
len: 13; v_gene: TRBV2; abundance: NA; j_gene: TRBJ2-3; CDR3aa: ASSVRAVGPDTQY
len: 13; v_gene: TRBV5-1; abundance: NA; j_gene: TRBJ1-1; CDR3aa: ASSSPDRENTEAF
len: 11; v_gene: TRBV9; abundance: NA; j_gene: TRBJ2-7; CDR3aa: ASSDLASYEQY
len: 11; v_gene: TRBV20-1; abundance: NA; j_gene: TRBJ2-5; CDR3aa: SATQTGKETQY
len: 12; v_gene: TRBV20-1; abundance: NA; j_gene: TRBJ2-3; CDR3aa: SAAGHFSTDTQY